Listed below are T cell receptor beta chains from one sample, sequenced in a study of blood T cell repertoires in COVID-19. TCRdb's table, derived via immunoSEQ multiplex PCR, lists solely in-frame clones and lacks some. The table lists 200,000 to 250,000 clones, 70% to 90% of them singletons. Sequences were obtained from PBMCs or T cells enriched from blood (not recorded which). Source of these receptors: a woman in her twenties or thirties who had been exposed to COVID-19. The CDR3 runs from the conserved cysteine through the conserved F or W. D genes are given only for firm matches. Clone sizes are given selectively: once, few, many, or a class where the clone is expanded.

TRBJ1-5 TRBD1 - TRBV10-3 TGTGCCATCAGTGTGAGCAGGGGGGCGGATCAGCCCCAGCATTTT CAISVSRGADQPQHF
TRBJ1-1 - - TRBV1 TGCACCAGCAGCCGAGGGGGATTGGGTTGTACTGAAGCTTTCTTT CTSSRGGLGCTEAFF
TRBJ1-2 - few TRBV6-5 TGTGCCAGCAGTTATATAGGGAGGGACTATGGCTACACCTTC CASSYIGRDYGYTF
TRBJ1-5 TRBD1 - TRBV19 TGTGCCAGTAGTATTTCGACCGGGCGGGGGCAGGGGGCTAATCAGCCCCAGCATTTT CASSISTGRGQGANQPQHF
TRBJ1-2 - - TRBV30 TGTGCCTGGTCACAAAACTATGGCTACACCTTC CAWSQNYGYTF
TRBJ2-3 TRBD1 - TRBV2 TGTGCCAGCAGTGGGGGGACAGGGGACGGAGATACGCAGTATTTT CASSGGTGDGDTQYF
TRBJ1-1 - - TRBV4-1 TGCGCCAGCAGCCAAGAGGGGGCCACTGAAGCTTTCTTT CASSQEGATEAFF
TRBJ1-6 TRBD1 - TRBV6-5 TGTGCCAGCAGAGCCGGGACAGGGGAAACCTCACCCCTCCACTTT CASRAGTGETSPLHF
TRBJ2-1 TRBD2 - TRBV9 TGTGCCAGCAGCGGGACAAACTTAGCGGGGGGGCCCTACAATGAGCAGTTCTTC CASSGTNLAGGPYNEQFF
TRBJ1-2 - few TRBV14 TGTGCCAGCAGCCCCAACTTTAATAGGAGGGAAGGCTACACCTTC CASSPNFNRREGYTF
TRBJ1-2 - - TRBV12-3/TRBV12-4 TGTGCCAGCAGTTTTGAAAATCGCTACGGCTACACCTTC CASSFENRYGYTF
TRBJ2-3 TRBD2 - TRBV11-2 TGTGCCAGCAGCGACATAGCGGGGAGCACAGATACGCAGTATTTT CASSDIAGSTDTQYF
TRBJ2-5 TRBD2 - TRBV5-1 TGCGCCAGCAGCTCCGGGACTAGCGGATTACTAAAGACCCAGTACTTC CASSSGTSGLLKTQYF
TRBJ2-2 TRBD2 - TRBV7-9 TGTGCCAGCAGGTTGGCTAGCGGGGGCACCGGGGAGCTGTTTTTT CASRLASGGTGELFF
TRBJ1-1 TRBD1 - TRBV9 TGTGCCAGCAGCCGGGGACAGGGCACTGAAGCTTTCTTT CASSRGQGTEAFF
TRBJ1-5 - - TRBV7-2 TGTGCCAGCAGCTTAGACGGGGGGGCGGGGCAGCCCCAGCATTTT CASSLDGGAGQPQHF
TRBJ2-7 TRBD1 - TRBV5-1 TGCGCCAGCAGTATAACAGGACAGGGAATGTACGAGCAGTACTTC CASSITGQGMYEQYF
TRBJ2-7 TRBD1 - TRBV6-5 TGTGCCAGCAGGGGAACGGGACAGGGGTACGAGCAGTACTTC CASRGTGQGYEQYF
TRBJ1-2 TRBD1 - TRBV6-5 TGTGCCAGCAGACGAGGGGGCTCTCGGTATGGCTACACCTTC CASRRGGSRYGYTF
TRBJ1-2 - - TRBV7-2 TGTGCCAGCAGCTTAGATGGCGCGGATGGCTACACCTTC CASSLDGADGYTF
TRBJ1-1 - - TRBV29-1 TGCAGCGCCGGGAGCTCGGACACTGAAGCTTTCTTT CSAGSSDTEAFF
TRBJ2-7 TRBD1 few TRBV27 TGTGCCAGCAGTTTATCGACAGGGGGCCTTTACGAGCAGTACTTC CASSLSTGGLYEQYF
TRBJ1-6 TRBD1 - TRBV30 TGTGCCTGGAGCGTGGGCCGGACAGGGGGCTCCTATAATTCACCCCTCCACTTT CAWSVGRTGGSYNSPLHF
TRBJ1-2 - - TRBV5-1 TGCGCCAGCAGCTTAAGGGGGAACTATGGCTACACCTTC CASSLRGNYGYTF
TRBJ2-5 TRBD1 once TRBV2 TGTGCCAGCAGTGGGAACAGGGGTATCCAGGAGACCCAGTACTTC CASSGNRGIQETQYF
TRBJ1-2 TRBD1 - TRBV5-6 TGTGCCAGCAGCTTGGGGGGACAGGGTCCGGCCTATGGCTACACCTTC CASSLGGQGPAYGYTF
TRBJ2-1 TRBD2 - TRBV27 TGTGCCAGCAGTAGGCGGGGGGCGGTCTACAATGAGCAGTTCTTC CASSRRGAVYNEQFF
TRBJ1-5 TRBD1 few TRBV19 TGTGCCAGTAGTATTGGACAGGGGAATCAGCCCCAGCATTTT CASSIGQGNQPQHF
TRBJ2-3 TRBD2 few TRBV25-1 TGTGCCAGCAGTGACGGCGGGGGGGCCATAGATACGCAGTATTTT CASSDGGGAIDTQYF
TRBJ2-7 - once TRBV19 TGTGCCAGTAGCGGTCCGGGGGAGAGGCAGTACTTC CASSGPGERQYF
TRBJ1-6 - - TRBV15 TGTGCCACCAGCAGAAAGGGGGGGAATTCACCCCTCCACTTT CATSRKGGNSPLHF
TRBJ1-1 - - TRBV11-1 TGTGCCAGCAGCCCAGGGGTGGAAGCTTTCTTT CASSPGVEAFF
TRBJ2-3 TRBD2 - TRBV3-1/TRBV3-2 TGTGCCAGCAGCCAAGAGCGGGGGGGAGAGACAGATACGCAGTATTTT CASSQERGGETDTQYF
TRBJ1-5 - - TRBV2 TGTGCCAGCAGCGCCGGGAGATATATAGATCAGCCCCAGCATTTT CASSAGRYIDQPQHF
TRBJ1-2 TRBD1 - TRBV5-4 TGTGCCAGCATGCAAGGGGGCGACTATGGCTACACCTTC CASMQGGDYGYTF
TRBJ2-7 TRBD2 - TRBV30 TGTGCCTGGAGCGGGGGGGCCAGCTACGAGCAGTACTTC CAWSGGASYEQYF
TRBJ2-1 - - TRBV6-6 TGTGCCAGCAGCTACCGGGAGCTAGGCAATGAGCAGTTCTTC CASSYRELGNEQFF
TRBJ1-1 TRBD1 - TRBV19 TGTGCCAGTAGTATTGGCGCGGACAGGGTAACTTTCTTT CASSIGADRVTFF
TRBJ1-3 - - TRBV30 TGTGCCTGGGCCCAGGGAACTGGAAACACCATATATTTT CAWAQGTGNTIYF
TRBJ2-2 - - TRBV3-1/TRBV3-2 TGTGCCAGCAGCCAATTTCTTGCGGACGGGGAGCTGTTTTTT CASSQFLADGELFF
TRBJ1-2 - - TRBV5-1 TGCGCCAGCAGCTTGGGCCAGGTGAACTATGGCTACACCTTC CASSLGQVNYGYTF